The 25 T cell receptor beta chains given below trace back to one sample, sequenced in a study of T-cell memory formation after mild COVID-19. TCRdb reanalysed the 5' RACE reads using MiXCR and keeps one entry per CDR3 protein. The sample carries under 300,000 distinct CDR3 sequences, around a tenth recorded once. The sequencing input was PBMCs or a T cell subset sorted from them (not recorded which). The receptors come from a man between 18 and 35 years old who had mild COVID-19 (a few samples of this study predate the infection). Cell type and time point are not known.

This clonotype was recorded at least ten times. The chain uses TRBV5-1 and TRBJ2-2; 8 positions match TRBD2. With 4 bases clipped from V and 4 bases from J, the junction kept 6 bases outside the gene matches. The CDR3 runs to 15 residues. The germline V gene encodes CDR1 SGHRS and CDR2 YFSETQ. The CDR3 sequence: CASSTSGLGTGELFF. CDR3 bases: TGCGCCAGCAGCACTAGCGGCTTGGGCACCGGGGAGCTGTTTTTT.

In its sample, this clonotype was seen a few times. V and J are TRBV7-2 and TRBJ1-1; D gene unclear. Between the trimmed V and J ends, which lost 2 bases and 5 bases, there was a span of 9 bases. Germline CDR1 and CDR2: SGHTA and FQGNSA. This CDR3 comprises 13 residues. The CDR3 is CASSLQRRTEAFF. The CDR3 bases are TGTGCCAGCAGCTTACAACGTCGGACTGAAGCTTTCTTT.

The rearrangement uses TRBV27 and TRBJ2-6; D is perhaps TRBD1 or TRBD2 (6 bases each). This CDR3 comprises 17 residues. Germline V CDR1 and CDR2: MNHEY, SMNVEV (reference sequence). The V end was cut by 0 bases, the J end by 2 bases, with 11 bases between. CDR3 in DNA: TGTGCCAGCAGTTTATCAACAGGGACTCCTGGGGCCAACGTCCTGACTTTC. Protein product: CASSLSTGTPGANVLTF.

The V and J genes are TRBV6-5 and TRBJ1-3, with D perhaps TRBD1 (5 bases). Germline loops: CDR1 MNHEY, CDR2 SVGAGI. The V and J ends lost 5 bases and 7 bases respectively, with 15 bases between them. This CDR3 has 14 amino acids. The CDR3 DNA reads TGTGCCAGCAGTCCAAGTTTGGGGGAGAACACCATATATTTT. Its translation: CASSPSLGENTIYF.

The table lists this clonotype with a few counts. The CDR3 loop reads CASSLLQDSYEQYV. In DNA, the CDR3 is TGTGCCAGCAGCTTGCTACAGGACTCCTACGAGCAGTACGTC. The chain has TRBV5-5 and TRBJ2-7; D is perhaps TRBD1 (5 bases). There are 14 residues in the CDR3. V was trimmed by 1 base and J by 0 bases, leaving 8 bases between them. Germline V gives CDR1 SGHKS, CDR2 YYEKEE (reference sequence).

This clonotype was seen many times. The gene calls are TRBV11-2 and TRBJ2-5; 10 bases align to TRBD2. Germline CDR1 reads SGHAT; CDR2 reads FQNNGV. J gave up 1 base and V 1 base, and 3 bases lay outside the gene matches. The CDR3 extends over 16 amino acids. As DNA, the CDR3 is TGTGCCAGCAGCTTAGCCCTAGCGGGGGCCCAAGAGACCCAGTACTTC. It codes for CASSLALAGAQETQYF.

The genes are TRBV7-2 and TRBJ2-5; 7 bases map to TRBD2. The CDR3 sequence is 16 residues long. V lost 5 bases to trimming and J lost 2 bases; unmatched junction nucleotides: 11. Germline CDR1 is SGHTA and CDR2 is FQGNSA. The DNA of the CDR3 is TGTGCCAGCAGCCCGACGATTCGACTAGCACAAGAGACCCAGTACTTC. Its protein product is CASSPTIRLAQETQYF.

J is TRBJ1-1 and V is TRBV6-6; D remains unclear. V was shortened by 5 bases and J by 2 bases, with 18 bases between the two germline ends. The CDR3 has 16 residues. Looked up from germline, CDR1 is MNHNY and CDR2 is SVGAGI (reference sequence). CDR3 protein: CASSASRTAFNTEAFF. The CDR3 region has the DNA TGTGCCAGCAGTGCATCCAGAACAGCTTTTAACACTGAAGCTTTCTTT.

This clonotype appeared a few times. The chain links TRBV12-3 or TRBV12-4 to TRBJ1-1, with D tentatively TRBD1 (5 bases). V was trimmed by 7 bases and J by 3 bases, leaving 9 bases between them. The CDR3 totals 12 residues. The CDR3 sequence is CASTAGHTEAFF. In nucleotides, the CDR3 is TGTGCCAGCACTGCGGGACACACTGAAGCTTTCTTT.

This clonotype was seen repeatedly, ten times or more. J is TRBJ2-1 and V is TRBV7-8; the match to TRBD2 covers 8 bases. This CDR3 is 15 amino acids long. Germline CDR1 SGHVS, CDR2 FQNEAQ. Trimming at V came to 3 bases and at J to 4 bases, leaving 5 bases not matched to a gene. DNA for the CDR3: TGTGCCAGCAGCTTGGCGGGACTAGGTTACAATGAGCAGTTCTTC. The encoded protein is CASSLAGLGYNEQFF.

This clonotype was seen a handful of times. J is TRBJ2-5 and V is TRBV11-2; D is undetermined. CDR3 length: 14 amino acids. Germline V gene data show CDR1 as SGHAT and CDR2 as FQNNGV. V dropped 5 bases and J dropped 4 bases, with 14 bases sitting between them. This CDR3 reads CASSPYDILETQYF. Written as DNA, the CDR3 is TGTGCCAGCAGCCCGTACGACATCTTAGAGACCCAGTACTTC. Variable domain in full (rest from reference TRBV11-2 and TRBJ2-5): EAGVAQSPRYKIIEKRQSVAFWCNPISGHATLYWYQQILGQGPKLLIQFQNNGVVDDSQLPKDRFSAERLKGVDSTLKIQPAKLEDSAVYLCASSPYDILETQYFGPGTRLLVL.

The chain links TRBV12-3 or TRBV12-4 to TRBJ2-2, with D possibly being TRBD1 (5 bases). Trimming left V 6 bases short and J 5 bases short, with 10 bases between. The CDR3 runs to 13 residues. Here the CDR3 DNA reads TGTGCCAGCAGGCTGCAGGGTACCGGGGAGCTGTTTTTT. As protein: CASRLQGTGELFF.

The chain employs TRBV6-6 and TRBJ1-1; no reliable D call. Trimming took off 8 bases at V and 4 bases at J, with 11 bases between the two ends. Germline V gives CDR1 MNHNY, CDR2 SVGAGI (reference sequence). The CDR3 contains 12 residues. CDR3 residues: CASRSRFTEAFF. DNA for the CDR3: TGTGCCAGCCGTTCACGTTTCACTGAAGCTTTCTTT.

This clonotype has a handful of counts. The chain uses TRBV7-7 and TRBJ2-7; TRBD1 matches 8 bases. CDR1 is SSHAT, CDR2 FNYEAQ, per germline (reference sequence). V was clipped by 3 bases and J by 2 bases; unmatched bases: 6. The CDR3 has 15 amino acids. The CDR3 DNA follows: TGTGCCAGCAGCTTCGGACAGGGAGATACCTACGAGCAGTACTTC. Protein product: CASSFGQGDTYEQYF.

This clonotype was recorded at least ten times. V is TRBV5-1 and J is TRBJ2-2, with D unresolved. The CDR3 loop spans 15 amino acids. V shed 4 bases and J shed 0 bases, with 10 bases lying between them. The germline V gene has CDR1 SGHRS and CDR2 YFSETQ. The CDR3 is CASSEDGPNTGELFF. As DNA, the CDR3 is TGCGCCAGCAGCGAGGACGGTCCGAACACCGGGGAGCTGTTTTTT.

This clonotype was recorded a few times. This chain joins TRBV5-6 and TRBJ1-6, with D perhaps TRBD1 (5 bases). This CDR3 contains 14 residues. V was pared by 4 bases and J by 7 bases, with 12 bases between. The germline CDR1 and CDR2 sequences are SGHDT and YYEEEE. The CDR3 spells CASSADSGNSPLHF. The DNA of the CDR3 is TGTGCCAGCAGCGCCGACAGTGGGAATTCACCCCTCCACTTT.

This clonotype was seen repeatedly, ten times or more. V usage is TRBV5-1 and J usage is TRBJ1-1; D is undetermined. The length of the CDR3 is 13 residues. Germline V lookup: CDR1 SGHRS, CDR2 YFSETQ. V lost 1 base and J 5 bases, leaving 9 bases between the germline ends. The CDR3 region has the DNA TGCGCCAGCAGCTTGAAACTTGAGACTGAAGCTTTCTTT. Protein product: CASSLKLETEAFF.

The chain carries TRBV15 and TRBJ1-2; D remains ambiguous. The CDR3 totals 15 residues. Trimming took 0 bases from V and 12 from J, leaving 20 bases between them. CDR1 and CDR2 (germline): LNHNV, YYDKDF (reference sequence). This CDR3 reads CATSRDSGLASIDTF. The CDR3 coding sequence is TGTGCCACCAGCAGAGATTCGGGGTTGGCGTCGATAGACACCTTC. The full variable domain, rest sourced from reference TRBV15 and TRBJ1-2, is DAMVIQNPRYQVTQFGKPVTLSCSQTLNHNVMYWYQQKSSQAPKLLFHYYDKDFNNEADTPDNFQSRRPNTSFCFLDIRSPGLGDTAMYLCATSRDSGLASIDTFGSGTRLTVV.

A few counts support this clonotype. The chain carries TRBV7-8 and TRBJ2-5, with 7 bases that match TRBD2. V dropped 4 bases and J dropped 5; count of bases not matched to a gene: 4. Germline V gene lookup returns CDR1 SGHVS and CDR2 FQNEAQ. The CDR3 spans 13 residues. The CDR3 spells CASSSWEGETQYF. In DNA form, the CDR3 reads TGTGCCAGCAGCTCCTGGGAGGGGGAGACCCAGTACTTC.

The J gene is TRBJ1-2, the V gene TRBV29-1, with 9 bases identical to TRBD1. The CDR3 sequence is 13 residues long. The germline V gene has CDR1 SQVTM and CDR2 ANQGSEA. With V trimmed by 6 bases and J by 1 base, 3 bases remained unmatched. The CDR3 DNA follows: TGCAGCGTAAAGGACAGGGGTAACTATGGCTACACCTTC. Residues: CSVKDRGNYGYTF.

This clonotype was seen repeatedly, ten times or more. The chain employs TRBV7-2 and TRBJ1-1, with D maybe TRBD1 (5 bases). The V gene's germline CDR1 is SGHTA and CDR2 FQGNSA. Trimming removed 4 bases at V and 0 bases at J, with 21 bases between. This CDR3 has 18 residues. CDR3 in amino acids: CASSSRGGGVPMNTEAFF. CDR3 nucleotides: TGTGCCAGCAGCTCGAGGGGTGGAGGGGTGCCAATGAACACTGAAGCTTTCTTT.

The CDR3, as DNA: TGTGCCAGCAGCTTAGTCAGGGCCAATGAGCAGTTCTTC. This codes for CASSLVRANEQFF. This sequence joins TRBV7-2 and TRBJ2-1; a weak D match, TRBD1 (5 bases). There are 13 residues in the CDR3. Per the germline V gene, CDR1 is SGHTA and CDR2 is FQGNSA. V lost 1 base and J 6 bases, leaving 7 bases between the germline ends. Full variable domain (rest looked up from reference TRBV7-2 and TRBJ2-1): GAGVSQSPSNKVTEKGKDVELRCDPISGHTALYWYRQSLGQGLEFLIYFQGNSAPDKSGLPSDRFSAERTGGSVSTLTIQRTQQEDSAVYLCASSLVRANEQFFGPGTRLTVL.

This clonotype was counted only a few times. The V gene is TRBV6-6, the J gene TRBJ1-4; D remains unclear. Germline V gives CDR1 MNHNY, CDR2 SVGAGI (reference sequence). The length of the CDR3 is 12 residues. Trimming shortened V by 7 bases and J by 5 bases, and 8 bases separated the two germline ends. The DNA for the CDR3 is TGTGCCAGCACCCCCGGGAATGAAAAACTGTTTTTT. Translated: CASTPGNEKLFF.

V is TRBV19 and J is TRBJ2-1; TRBD1 aligns across 7 bases. Germline CDR1 LNHDA, CDR2 SQIVND (reference sequence). The CDR3 totals 15 residues. V lost 5 bases and J lost 6; bases outside the gene matches: 10. CDR3 protein: CASSFAGTVLNEQFF. In DNA form, the CDR3 reads TGTGCCAGTAGTTTCGCCGGGACAGTCCTCAATGAGCAGTTCTTC.

The CDR3 here is CASSAGQGRYSNQPQHF. In DNA, the CDR3 is TGTGCCAGCAGTGCCGGACAGGGGCGATATAGCAATCAGCCCCAGCATTTT. The chain combines TRBV6-5 with TRBJ1-5, with 9 bases aligning to TRBD1. The CDR3 is 17 residues long. The V gene end was trimmed by 5 bases and the J gene end by 0 bases; junction bases not matched to a gene: 8. CDR1 MNHEY and CDR2 SVGAGI come from the germline V gene.